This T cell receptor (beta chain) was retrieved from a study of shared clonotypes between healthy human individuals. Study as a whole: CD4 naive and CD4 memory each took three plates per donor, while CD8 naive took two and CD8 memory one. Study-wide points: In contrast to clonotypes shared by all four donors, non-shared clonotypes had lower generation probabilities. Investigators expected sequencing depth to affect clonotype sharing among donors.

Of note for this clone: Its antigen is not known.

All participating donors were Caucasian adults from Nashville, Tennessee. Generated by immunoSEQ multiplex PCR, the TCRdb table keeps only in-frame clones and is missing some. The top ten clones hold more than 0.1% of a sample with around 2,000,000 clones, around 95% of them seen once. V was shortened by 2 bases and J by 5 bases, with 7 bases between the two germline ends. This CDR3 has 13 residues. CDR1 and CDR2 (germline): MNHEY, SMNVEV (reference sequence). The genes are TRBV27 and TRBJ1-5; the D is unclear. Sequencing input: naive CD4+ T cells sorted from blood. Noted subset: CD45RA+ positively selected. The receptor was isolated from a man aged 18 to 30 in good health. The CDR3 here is CASSLKWDQPQHF. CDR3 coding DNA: TGTGCCAGCAGTTTAAAGTGGGATCAGCCCCAGCATTTT.